Following are 21 T cell receptor beta chains from one sample sequenced in a study of blood T cell repertoires in COVID-19. Profiling relied on immunoSEQ multiplex PCR, and the TCRdb table lists in-frame clones only, not all of them. The table lists tens of thousands of clones, about 87% of them singletons, with about a tenth in the top ten. The sequencing input was peripheral blood. These receptors were taken from a human donor in a cohort sampled during active COVID-19.

This sequence joins TRBV25-1 and TRBJ1-1; tentative D call: TRBD1 (5 bases). The CDR3 sequence is 13 residues long. Germline V lookup: CDR1 MGHDK, CDR2 SYGVNS. The V end lost 11 bases, the J end lost 2 bases, and 15 bases lay between the germline ends. In DNA form, the CDR3 reads TGTGCCGTCCAGGGATTGGGTAACACTGAAGCTTTCTTT. Protein product: CAVQGLGNTEAFF.

The chain combines TRBV28 with TRBJ2-6; D is unresolved. The germline V gene encodes CDR1 MDHEN and CDR2 SYDVKM. The V end lost 5 bases, the J end lost 0 bases, and 8 bases lay between the germline ends. The CDR3 is 15 residues long. CDR3 loop: CASSTPVSGANVLTF. The CDR3 DNA sequence: TGTGCCAGCAGTACCCCAGTCTCTGGGGCCAACGTCCTGACTTTC.

This clone showed up just once. The chain recombines TRBV20-1 with TRBJ2-7, with D tentatively TRBD1 (5 bases). The V end was cut by 5 bases, the J end by 9 bases, with 14 bases between. This CDR3 comprises 11 residues. The germline CDR1 and CDR2 sequences are DFQATT and SNEGSKA (reference sequence). The CDR3: CSAQTGFGQYF. The CDR3 nucleotides read TGCAGTGCTCAAACAGGCTTCGGGCAGTACTTC.

V and J are TRBV6-2 or TRBV6-3 and TRBJ2-7; 13 nucleotides line up with TRBD2. This CDR3 is built from 15 residues. V was pared by 6 bases and J by 5 bases, with 7 bases of the junction left unmatched. CDR1 and CDR2 from the germline V gene are MNHEY and SVGEGT. CDR3 region: CASRYGLAGVHEQYF. CDR3 sequence (DNA): TGTGCCAGCAGATACGGACTAGCGGGAGTCCACGAGCAGTACTTC.

The chain links TRBV30 to TRBJ1-2; maybe TRBD1 (5 bases). Germline values: CDR1 GTSNPN, CDR2 SVGIG (reference sequence). The CDR3 spans 15 residues. Trimming removed 4 bases at V and 5 bases at J, with 20 bases between. CDR3 protein: CAWNVNGRQTYGYTF. CDR3 coding DNA: TGTGCCTGGAACGTAAACGGGCGACAGACTTATGGCTACACCTTC.

The chain uses TRBV7-9 and TRBJ2-7; 7 bases are shared with TRBD2. Trimming took 3 bases from V and 4 from J; bases not matched to a gene: 6. The germline V gene has CDR1 SEHNR and CDR2 FQNEAQ (reference sequence). The CDR3 length is 14 residues. The CDR3 loop reads CASSFGGGRYEQYF. DNA for the CDR3: TGTGCCAGCAGCTTTGGCGGGGGAAGATACGAGCAGTACTTC.

The chain recombines TRBV5-6 with TRBJ1-2; 7 nucleotides line up with TRBD1. V trimming: 3 bases; J trimming: 5 bases; junction bases outside the gene matches: 10. Germline CDR1 and CDR2: SGHDT and YYEEEE. This CDR3 has 15 residues. CDR3 DNA sequence: TGTGCCAGCAGCTCGGGACAGCCCCTGGGGTATGGCTACACCTTC. As protein: CASSSGQPLGYGYTF.

The chain employs TRBV11-2 and TRBJ2-7; D remains unclear. Trimming removed 0 bases from V and 7 bases from J, with 10 bases in between. Germline CDR1 reads SGHAT; CDR2 reads FQNNGV. CDR3 size: 13 residues. This chain's CDR3 is CASSLDYTPEQYF. CDR3 DNA: TGTGCCAGCAGCTTAGATTACACACCAGAGCAGTACTTC.

This clone was counted a few times. One end of the junction does not line up with germline, which may come from a read error. The genes are TRBV7-9 and TRBJ1-6; TRBD1 might be the D (5 bases). The CDR3 totals 14 residues. The germline V gene encodes CDR1 SEHNR and CDR2 FQNEAQ (reference sequence). The CDR3 DNA sequence: TGTGCCAGCAGCTTAGCGCTAGGGGATTCGCCCCTCCACTTT. This gives the protein CASSLALGDSPLHF.

The chain employs TRBV27 and TRBJ2-7, with TRBD1 matching over 10 bases. CDR3 size: 14 residues. Germline CDR1 is MNHEY and CDR2 is SMNVEV (reference sequence). Germline trimming cut 8 bases from V and 4 bases from J; bases unmatched to any gene: 8. CDR3 nucleotides: TGTGCCAGCCGTGGGACAGGGGAGGGGTACGAGCAGTACTTC. Protein sequence: CASRGTGEGYEQYF.

This chain links TRBV4-2 with TRBJ2-7; tentatively, D is TRBD1 (5 bases). The CDR3 runs 13 residues. The germline gives CDR1 LGHNA, CDR2 YNFKEQ. The V gene lost 1 base and the J gene lost 4 bases, with 8 bases spanning the gap. CDR3 protein: CASSQGQLYEQYF. The CDR3 region has the DNA TGTGCCAGCAGCCAAGGACAGCTGTACGAGCAGTACTTC.

This chain connects TRBV18 to TRBJ1-2; possibly TRBD1 for D (5 bases). Per the germline V gene, CDR1 is KGHSH and CDR2 is LQKENI. This CDR3 comprises 15 residues. V lost 4 bases and J lost 2, with 14 bases in between. The CDR3 bases are TGTGCCAGCTCACGGCAGGGCGAGACGAACTATGGCTACACCTTC. Encoded protein: CASSRQGETNYGYTF.

The gene calls are TRBV5-1 and TRBJ2-7, with 7 bases lining up with TRBD2. J lost 3 bases, V lost 0 bases, and 6 bases had no gene match. CDR3 length: 15 residues. From germline, CDR1 is SGHRS and CDR2 YFSETQ. CDR3 sequence (DNA): TGCGCCAGCAGCTTGGGGGGAGGGAGCTACTACGAGCAGTACTTC. As protein: CASSLGGGSYYEQYF. The variable domain in full, completed from reference TRBV5-1 and TRBJ2-7, reads KAGVTQTPRYLIKTRGQQVTLSCSPISGHRSVSWYQQTPGQGLQFLFEYFSETQRNKGNFPGRFSGRQFSNSRSEMNVSTLELGDSALYLCASSLGGGSYYEQYFGPGTRLTVT.

The chain links TRBV5-1 to TRBJ2-2; 13 bases map to TRBD2. The CDR3 is made up of 17 amino acids. Trimming removed 1 base from V and 7 bases from J; junction bases left unmatched: 7. From germline, CDR1 is SGHRS and CDR2 YFSETQ. The CDR3 bases are TGCGCCAGCAGCTTGAAACTAGCGGGAGGGTCTGGCGGGGAGCTGTTTTTT. Protein product: CASSLKLAGGSGGELFF.

The V gene is TRBV18, the J gene TRBJ2-5; TRBD2 matches 7 bases. V gave up 3 bases and J gave up 3 bases; unmatched junction bases: 7. The CDR3 loop spans 15 amino acids. The germline CDR1 and CDR2 sequences are KGHSH and LQKENI. DNA of the CDR3: TGTGCCAGCTCACCCCTCCAAGCGGGAAAAGAGACCCAGTACTTC. This encodes CASSPLQAGKETQYF.

This chain uses TRBV19 with TRBJ2-3; D is possibly TRBD2 (6 bases). The V gene's germline CDR1 is LNHDA and CDR2 SQIVND (reference sequence). Trimming took 2 bases from V and 5 from J, leaving 8 bases between them. There are 13 residues in the CDR3. CDR3: CASSIFGGDTQYF. For the CDR3, the DNA is TGTGCCAGTAGTATATTCGGGGGAGATACGCAGTATTTT. The full variable domain, completed using reference TRBV19 and TRBJ2-3, is DGGITQSPKYLFRKEGQNVTLSCEQNLNHDAMYWYRQDPGQGLRLIYYSQIVNDFQKGDIAEGYSVSREKKESFPLTVTSAQKNPTAFYLCASSIFGGDTQYFGPGTRLTVL.

The V and J genes are TRBV5-1 and TRBJ2-1, with D possibly being TRBD1 (5 bases). CDR1 SGHRS and CDR2 YFSETQ come from the germline V gene. V shed 3 bases and J shed 7 bases, with 14 bases lying between them. This CDR3 has 14 amino acids. CDR3 DNA: TGCGCCAGCAGCTCAGCACAGGCCGGGAATGAGCAGTTCTTC. Its translation: CASSSAQAGNEQFF. Based on the CDR3 plus reference TRBV5-1 and TRBJ2-1, the full variable domain is KAGVTQTPRYLIKTRGQQVTLSCSPISGHRSVSWYQQTPGQGLQFLFEYFSETQRNKGNFPGRFSGRQFSNSRSEMNVSTLELGDSALYLCASSSAQAGNEQFFGPGTRLTVL.

This sequence joins TRBV6-5 and TRBJ1-1; 8 bases agree with TRBD1. The CDR3 contains 13 residues. V was pared by 6 bases and J by 4 bases, with 4 bases of the junction left unmatched. The germline V gene has CDR1 MNHEY and CDR2 SVGAGI. CDR3 loop: CASRTGQGTEAFF. The CDR3 nucleotides read TGTGCCAGCAGAACCGGACAGGGCACTGAAGCTTTCTTT.

V usage is TRBV19 and J usage is TRBJ1-4, with D maybe TRBD1 (6 bases). Germline-derived CDR1 and CDR2 are LNHDA and SQIVND (reference sequence). V lost 5 bases and J 6 bases, leaving 16 bases between the germline ends. This CDR3 has 15 amino acids. The CDR3 is CASSAARGVYEKLFF. For the CDR3, the DNA is TGTGCCAGTAGTGCAGCCAGGGGAGTATATGAAAAACTGTTTTTT.

The CDR3 nucleotides read TGTGCCAGCAGTGCGGACTCGGCGGGAAAAAACATTCAGTACTTC. It specifies CASSADSAGKNIQYF. The V call is TRBV2, the J call TRBJ2-4; TRBD2 might be the D (6 bases). There are 15 residues in the CDR3. The germline V gene has CDR1 SNHLY and CDR2 FYNNEI. Trimming stripped 4 bases from V and 4 bases from J, with 14 bases between.

The V gene is TRBV28, the J gene TRBJ2-2; D is possibly TRBD2 (5 bases). The germline V gene has CDR1 MDHEN and CDR2 SYDVKM. Trimming pared 7 bases from V and 3 bases from J, leaving 12 bases between. This CDR3 has 14 residues. This chain's CDR3 is CASKKASYTGELFF. CDR3 nucleotides: TGTGCCAGCAAAAAGGCTAGCTACACCGGGGAGCTGTTTTTT.